A single sample is the source of the 23 T cell receptor beta chains below, sequenced in a study of STAT5B mutations in CD4+ large granular lymphocyte leukemia. Libraries were prepared by immunoSEQ multiplex PCR; TCRdb keeps only in-frame clonotypes and omits some of them. Among about 31,000 clones listed, approximately 69% were seen once. Sequencing used CD4+ T cells from blood buffy coats. The receptors shown here come from a human donor in good health.

This rearrangement joins TRBV27 to TRBJ2-1; 12 bases line up with TRBD2. The germline gives CDR1 MNHEY, CDR2 SMNVEV (reference sequence). Trimming removed 5 bases from V and 15 bases from J; junction bases left unmatched: 20. CDR3 size: 17 residues. This CDR3 reads CASSPLPLLAGGVGGFF. The DNA for the CDR3 is TGTGCCAGCAGTCCCCTCCCTTTGCTAGCGGGAGGGGTGGGAGGGTTCTTC.

V and J are TRBV19 and TRBJ2-3, with TRBD1 identical over 11 bases. CDR1 is LNHDA and CDR2 is SQIVND in the germline V gene (reference sequence). With 4 bases clipped from V and 2 bases from J, the junction kept 5 bases outside the gene matches. The CDR3 contains 16 residues. The DNA for the CDR3 is TGTGCCAGTAGTAGGACAGGGGGCGAAAACACAGATACGCAGTATTTT. It yields the protein CASSRTGGENTDTQYF.

J is TRBJ1-2 and V is TRBV5-1, with TRBD1 identical over 7 bases. CDR3 length equals 15 residues. The germline V gene has CDR1 SGHRS and CDR2 YFSETQ. Trimming removed 3 bases from V and 4 bases from J; junction bases left unmatched: 9. The CDR3 loop reads CASSSTGLSSYGYTF. For the CDR3, the DNA is TGCGCCAGCAGCTCGACAGGGTTGAGTAGCTATGGCTACACCTTC.

J is TRBJ1-3 and V is TRBV15, with a weak D call TRBD1 (5 bases). Germline CDR1 reads LNHNV; CDR2 reads YYDKDF (reference sequence). The CDR3 is 15 residues long. Trimming pared 5 bases from V and 7 bases from J, leaving 18 bases between. CDR3 in DNA: TGTGCCACCAGCTATGACACCTCCTGGGGGAACACCATATATTTT. Translation: CATSYDTSWGNTIYF.

The chain combines TRBV7-8 with TRBJ1-4; 8 positions agree with TRBD1. V dropped 3 bases and J dropped 0; count of bases not matched to a gene: 3. CDR3 length: 16 amino acids. Germline V gives CDR1 SGHVS, CDR2 FQNEAQ. CDR3 protein: CASSFRDRPTNEKLFF. DNA of the CDR3: TGTGCCAGCAGCTTCAGGGACAGGCCAACTAATGAAAAACTGTTTTTT.

In its sample, this clone was seen a few times. The V call is TRBV19, the J call TRBJ1-6; possible D gene TRBD1, 5 bases. Per germline, CDR1 LNHDA and CDR2 SQIVND (reference sequence). The CDR3 sequence is 19 residues long. V was cut by 5 bases and J by 6 bases, with 26 bases left in between. The CDR3 bases are TGTGCCAGTAGTCCCACCCAGGGCAGGACGAACTCGGCTAATTCACCCCTCCACTTT. It translates to CASSPTQGRTNSANSPLHF.

This rearrangement joins TRBV6-6 to TRBJ1-6; weak D call: TRBD1 (5 bases). CDR3 length: 16 residues. CDR1 is MNHNY, CDR2 SVGAGI, per germline (reference sequence). V was clipped by 5 bases and J by 5 bases, with 16 bases between them. CDR3: CASSTNAGAHNSPLHF. The CDR3 DNA reads TGTGCCAGCAGTACGAACGCCGGGGCGCATAATTCACCCCTCCACTTT.

The chain links TRBV4-1 to TRBJ1-1; a possible D gene is TRBD1 (5 bases). Between the trimmed V and J ends, which lost 0 bases and 10 bases, there was a span of 12 bases. CDR3 length equals 13 residues. CDR1 and CDR2 (germline): MGHRA, YSYEKL. CDR3 residues: CASSQDGRVVAFF. The CDR3 DNA is TGCGCCAGCAGCCAAGATGGCAGGGTGGTAGCTTTCTTT.

The V gene is TRBV4-1, the J gene TRBJ2-3; D is perhaps TRBD1 or TRBD2 (6 bases each). CDR1 MGHRA and CDR2 YSYEKL come from the germline V gene. Trimming shortened V by 2 bases and J by 0 bases, and 24 bases separated the two germline ends. This CDR3 is 20 amino acids long. The CDR3 DNA follows: TGCGCCAGCAGCCAACCCCCGCTAGCGACAGGAGTGGCCAGCACAGATACGCAGTATTTT. As protein: CASSQPPLATGVASTDTQYF.

This clone has only a few counts. The chain combines TRBV7-9 with TRBJ2-5, with 8 bases that match TRBD1. The CDR3 is 15 amino acids. CDR1 is SEHNR, CDR2 FQNEAQ, per germline (reference sequence). With 2 bases clipped from V and 2 bases from J, the junction kept 4 bases outside the gene matches. In DNA, the CDR3 is TGTGCCAGCAGCTTATCGACAGGGGCTCAAGAGACCCAGTACTTC. This translates into CASSLSTGAQETQYF.

This chain links TRBV29-1 with TRBJ1-1; D remains ambiguous. CDR1 and CDR2 from the germline V gene are SQVTM and ANQGSEA. Trimming removed 4 bases from V and 1 base from J, with 16 bases in between. The CDR3 extends over 15 amino acids. Here the CDR3 reads CSVVGPYRTNTEAFF. The CDR3 nucleotides are TGCAGCGTTGTCGGGCCGTACCGGACGAACACTGAAGCTTTCTTT.

The chain joins TRBV6-1 to TRBJ2-2; D is unclear. V was pared by 4 bases and J by 1 base, with 7 bases between. CDR1 MNHNS and CDR2 SASEGT come from the germline V gene. This CDR3 has 14 amino acids. CDR3 sequence reads: CASSVQLNTGELFF. The CDR3 nucleotides read TGTGCCAGCAGTGTACAGCTGAACACCGGGGAGCTGTTTTTT.

The chain links TRBV7-2 to TRBJ2-6; 10 positions agree with TRBD2. The ends lost 1 base at V and 2 bases at J; junction bases unmatched: 8. Per germline, CDR1 SGHTA and CDR2 FQGNSA. The CDR3 is 19 amino acids. Here the CDR3 reads CASSLDLWLAGAGANVLTF. CDR3 in DNA: TGTGCCAGCAGCTTAGATTTGTGGCTAGCGGGAGCTGGGGCCAACGTCCTGACTTTC.

The chain has TRBV5-1 and TRBJ2-6; D call uncertain. Germline V gives CDR1 SGHRS, CDR2 YFSETQ. This CDR3 spans 17 amino acids. V lost 4 bases and J 0 bases, leaving 14 bases between the germline ends. As DNA, the CDR3 is TGCGCCAGCAGCGACGTCCTTACCAGCTCTGGGGCCAACGTCCTGACTTTC. It is translated as CASSDVLTSSGANVLTF.

The chain employs TRBV7-9 and TRBJ2-7; D gene ambiguous. The V gene lost 5 bases and the J gene lost 3 bases, with 17 bases spanning the gap. CDR3 length: 15 residues. CDR1 is SEHNR and CDR2 is FQNEAQ in the germline V gene (reference sequence). The CDR3 region has the DNA TGTGCCAGCAGCCTCGGTGGAGCGCTGTACTACGAGCAGTACTTC. Residues: CASSLGGALYYEQYF.

The V call is TRBV27, the J call TRBJ1-2, with D maybe TRBD1 (5 bases). Germline V gene lookup returns CDR1 MNHEY and CDR2 SMNVEV (reference sequence). This CDR3 spans 12 amino acids. Deletions cut 5 bases from V and 2 bases from J, with 6 bases between. CDR3 DNA: TGTGCCAGCAGTGGGGGAAACTATGGCTACACCTTC. Amino acid sequence: CASSGGNYGYTF.

V gene TRBV25-1 combines with J gene TRBJ1-1; D is undetermined. Between the trimmed V and J ends, which lost 7 bases and 1 base, there was a span of 4 bases. The CDR3 loop spans 11 amino acids. The V gene's germline CDR1 is MGHDK and CDR2 SYGVNS. The CDR3 spells CASTGNTEAFF. The CDR3 nucleotides read TGTGCCAGCACCGGGAACACTGAAGCTTTCTTT.

This clone was detected only a few times. J is TRBJ2-2 and V is TRBV12-2; the table names TRBD1, a call not compared with the DNA. TRBV12-2 is a pseudogene. This CDR3 has 18 amino acids. Here the CDR3 reads CASRLFCIWQGNTGELFF. Written as DNA, the CDR3 is TGTGCAAGTCGCTTATTTTGCATCTGGCAGGGCAACACCGGGGAGCTGTTTTTT.

The rearrangement links TRBV6-1 to TRBJ2-7; 8 bases line up with TRBD1. The CDR3 covers 16 residues. The germline V gene encodes CDR1 MNHNS and CDR2 SASEGT. V was clipped by 4 bases and J by 4 bases; unmatched bases: 12. The CDR3 loop is CASSGTGYGSRYEQYF. The CDR3 bases are TGTGCCAGCAGTGGGACAGGGTATGGGAGTAGGTACGAGCAGTACTTC.

This clone came up a few times. This chain joins TRBV5-1 and TRBJ1-1; D is possibly TRBD1 (6 bases). Germline V gene lookup returns CDR1 SGHRS and CDR2 YFSETQ. Trimming stripped 4 bases from V and 4 bases from J, with 8 bases between. CDR3 length equals 12 residues. The CDR3 protein is CASSQQGTEAFF. CDR3 nucleotides: TGCGCCAGCAGCCAACAGGGCACTGAAGCTTTCTTT.

The genes are TRBV6-5 and TRBJ2-5; TRBD1 aligns across 11 bases. The junction had 5 bases not matched to a gene; V was cut back by 4 bases and J by 4 bases. Germline CDR1 is MNHEY and CDR2 is SVGAGI. CDR3 size: 15 residues. Written as DNA, the CDR3 is TGTGCCAGCAGTTCGGACAGGGGGCTCGGAGAGACCCAGTACTTC. Translation: CASSSDRGLGETQYF.

This chain connects TRBV30 to TRBJ1-1; a weak D match, TRBD1 (5 bases). The germline V gene has CDR1 GTSNPN and CDR2 SVGIG (reference sequence). The CDR3 length is 13 residues. V lost 3 bases to trimming and J lost 0 bases, with 8 bases between them. The CDR3, as DNA: TGTGCCTGGAGGGCAGGGATGAACACTGAAGCTTTCTTT. Its protein is CAWRAGMNTEAFF. Together with reference TRBV30 and TRBJ1-1, the CDR3 gives the full variable domain: SQTIHQWPATLVQPVGSPLSLECTVEGTSNPNLYWYRQAAGRGLQLLFYSVGIGQISSEVPQNLSASRPQDRQFILSSKKLLLSDSGFYLCAWRAGMNTEAFFGQGTRLTVV.

The chain links TRBV2 to TRBJ1-2, with D possibly being TRBD1 (6 bases). Deletions cut 3 bases from V and 8 bases from J, with 13 bases between. Germline CDR1 is SNHLY and CDR2 is FYNNEI. The CDR3 has 13 amino acids. The chain's CDR3 is CASSERRTEGYTF. The CDR3 DNA is TGTGCCAGCAGTGAGCGAAGGACAGAAGGCTACACCTTC.